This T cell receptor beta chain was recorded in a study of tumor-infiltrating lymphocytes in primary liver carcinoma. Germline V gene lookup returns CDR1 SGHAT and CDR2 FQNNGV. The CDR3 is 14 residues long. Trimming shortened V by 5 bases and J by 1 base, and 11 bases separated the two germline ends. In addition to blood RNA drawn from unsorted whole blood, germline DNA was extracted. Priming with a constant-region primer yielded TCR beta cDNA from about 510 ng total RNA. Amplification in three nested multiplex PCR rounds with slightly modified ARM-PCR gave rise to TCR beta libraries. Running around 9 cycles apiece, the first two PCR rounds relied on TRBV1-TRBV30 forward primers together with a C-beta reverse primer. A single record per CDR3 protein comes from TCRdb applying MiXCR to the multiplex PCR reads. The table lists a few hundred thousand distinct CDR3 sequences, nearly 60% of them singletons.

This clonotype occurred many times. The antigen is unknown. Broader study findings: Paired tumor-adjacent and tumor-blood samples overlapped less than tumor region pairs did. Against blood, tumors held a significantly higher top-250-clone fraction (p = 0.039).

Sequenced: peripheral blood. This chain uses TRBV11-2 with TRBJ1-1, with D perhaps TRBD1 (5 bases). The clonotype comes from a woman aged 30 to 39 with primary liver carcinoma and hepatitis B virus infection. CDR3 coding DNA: TGTGCCAGCAGCATACTAAGGGGGAACACTGAAGCTTTCTTT. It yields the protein CASSILRGNTEAFF.